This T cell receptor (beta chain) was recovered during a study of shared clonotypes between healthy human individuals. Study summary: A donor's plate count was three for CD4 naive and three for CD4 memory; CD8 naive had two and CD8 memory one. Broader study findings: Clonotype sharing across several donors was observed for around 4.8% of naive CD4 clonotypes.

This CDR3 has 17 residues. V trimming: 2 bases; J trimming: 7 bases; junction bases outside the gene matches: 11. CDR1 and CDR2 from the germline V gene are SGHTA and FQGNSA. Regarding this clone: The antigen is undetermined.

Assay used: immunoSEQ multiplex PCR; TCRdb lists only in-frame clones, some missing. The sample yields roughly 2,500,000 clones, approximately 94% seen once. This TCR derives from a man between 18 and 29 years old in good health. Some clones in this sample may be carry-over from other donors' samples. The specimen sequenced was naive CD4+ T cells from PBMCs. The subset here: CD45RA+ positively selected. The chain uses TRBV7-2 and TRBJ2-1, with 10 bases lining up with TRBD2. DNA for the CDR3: TGTGCCAGCAGCTTAAGGGGCCTAGCGGGAGTTAAAAATGAGCAGTTCTTC. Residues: CASSLRGLAGVKNEQFF.